This TCR beta chain was captured in a study of T cell responses to AZD1222 COVID-19 vaccine. Study outcomes and limitations: Sampling that yielded the repertoires occurred only after the peak T cell response.

Produced via immunoSEQ multiplex PCR; TCRdb's table is partial and in-frame only. There are under 150,000 clones in the sample; just under 95% occur only once, and around 1.1% lies in the top ten. The germline V and J ends were trimmed by 2 bases and 4 bases, with 5 bases remaining between them. Germline-derived CDR1 and CDR2 are MNHNY and SVGAGI (reference sequence). The CDR3 extends over 13 amino acids. It was second doses at about 4 or about 12 weeks that were pooled. Concerning this clone itself: Its antigen remains unknown.

The clonotype comes from an adult who received the AZD1222 COVID-19 vaccine. The sequenced sample was peripheral blood, obtained 28 days after the second AZD1222 dose. V usage is TRBV6-6 and J usage is TRBJ1-4; no clear D. CDR3 nucleotides: TGTGCCAGCAGTTACGGATTTAATGAAAAACTGTTTTTT. It encodes CASSYGFNEKLFF.